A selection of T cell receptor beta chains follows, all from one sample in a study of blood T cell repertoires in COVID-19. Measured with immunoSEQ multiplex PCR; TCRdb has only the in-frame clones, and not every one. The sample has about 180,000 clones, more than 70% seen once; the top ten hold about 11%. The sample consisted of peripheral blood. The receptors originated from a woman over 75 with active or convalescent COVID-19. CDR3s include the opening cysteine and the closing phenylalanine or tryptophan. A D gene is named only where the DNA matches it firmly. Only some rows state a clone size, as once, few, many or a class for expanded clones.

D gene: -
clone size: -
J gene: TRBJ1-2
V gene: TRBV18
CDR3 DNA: TGTGCCAGCTCACCCCGACAGGAGATGGGGCATGGCTACACCTTC
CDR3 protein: CASSPRQEMGHGYTF

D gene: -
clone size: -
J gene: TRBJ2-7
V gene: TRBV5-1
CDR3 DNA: TGCGCCAGCAGCCCTACTAGCTCCTACGAGCAGTACTTC
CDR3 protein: CASSPTSSYEQYF

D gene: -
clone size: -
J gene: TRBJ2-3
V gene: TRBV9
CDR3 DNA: TGTGCCAGCAGCGTAGAAAATGCGTTGATGGTAGATACGCAGTATTTT
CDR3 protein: CASSVENALMVDTQYF

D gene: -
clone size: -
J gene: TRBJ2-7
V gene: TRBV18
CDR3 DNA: TGTGCCAGCTCACCCGAGAACTACGAGCAGTACTTC
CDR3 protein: CASSPENYEQYF

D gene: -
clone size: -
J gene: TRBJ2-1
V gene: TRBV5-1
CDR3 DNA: TGCGCCAGCGGGACTCCAGCCTACAATGAGCAGTTCTTC
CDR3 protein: CASGTPAYNEQFF

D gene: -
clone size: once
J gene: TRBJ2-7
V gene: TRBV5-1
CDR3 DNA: TGCGCCAGCAGCTTGGATGGGAGGGGGTACGAGCAGTACTTC
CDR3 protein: CASSLDGRGYEQYF

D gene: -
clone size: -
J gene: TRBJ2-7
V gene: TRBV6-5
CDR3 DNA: TGTGCCAGCATGATCCGGGAGCAGTACTTC
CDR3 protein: CASMIREQYF

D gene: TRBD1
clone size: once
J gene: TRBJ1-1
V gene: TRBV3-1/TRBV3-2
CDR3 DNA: TGTGCCAGCAGCTCCCGTGGACAGGGGAAGGACACTGAAGCTTTCTTT
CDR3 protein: CASSSRGQGKDTEAFF

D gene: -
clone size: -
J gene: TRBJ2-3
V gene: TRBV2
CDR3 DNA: TGTGCCAGCAGTGAAAGCCAGGGGTTGACACATACGCAGTATTTT
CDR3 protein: CASSESQGLTHTQYF

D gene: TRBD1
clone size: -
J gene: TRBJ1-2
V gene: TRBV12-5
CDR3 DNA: TGTGCTAGCGAGACAGGGGACTATGGCTACACCTTC
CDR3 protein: CASETGDYGYTF

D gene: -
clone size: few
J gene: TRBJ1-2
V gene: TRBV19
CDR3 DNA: TGTGCCAGTAGTACCGTGGGGGGAATCTATGGCTACACCTTC
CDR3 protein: CASSTVGGIYGYTF

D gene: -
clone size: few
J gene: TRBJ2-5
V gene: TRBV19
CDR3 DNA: TGTGCCAGTAGTCGTTCCAGGGAAGAGACCCAGTACTTC
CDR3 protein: CASSRSREETQYF

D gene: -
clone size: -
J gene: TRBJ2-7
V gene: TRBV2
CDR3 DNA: TGTGCCAGCAGTGCGGCCTACGAGCAGTACTTC
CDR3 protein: CASSAAYEQYF

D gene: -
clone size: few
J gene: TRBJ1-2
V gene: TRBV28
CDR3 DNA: TGTGCCAGCAGCCCGGCAGGGGCGGGCTATGGCTACACCTTC
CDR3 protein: CASSPAGAGYGYTF

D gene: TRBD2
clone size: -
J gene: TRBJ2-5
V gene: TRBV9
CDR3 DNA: TGTGCCAGCAGCCTGGGACTAGCGGGAGGGAAAGAGACCCAGTACTTC
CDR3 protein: CASSLGLAGGKETQYF

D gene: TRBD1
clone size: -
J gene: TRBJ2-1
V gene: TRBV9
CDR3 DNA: TGTGCCAGCAGCGTAAGGGGGCGAAGGAGTGACAATGAGCAGTTCTTC
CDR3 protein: CASSVRGRRSDNEQFF

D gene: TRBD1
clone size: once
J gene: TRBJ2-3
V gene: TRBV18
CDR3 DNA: TGTGCCAGCTCGAGGGGGCAGACAGATACGCAGTATTTT
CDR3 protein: CASSRGQTDTQYF

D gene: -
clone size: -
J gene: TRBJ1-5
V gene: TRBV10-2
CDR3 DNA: TGCGCCAGCAGTGACAGGGCACGCAATCAGCCCCAGCATTTT
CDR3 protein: CASSDRARNQPQHF

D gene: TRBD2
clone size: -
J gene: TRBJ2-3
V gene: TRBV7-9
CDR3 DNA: TGTGCCAGCAGCTTTCGAGCGGGAGTGGAAGATACGCAGTATTTT
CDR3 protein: CASSFRAGVEDTQYF

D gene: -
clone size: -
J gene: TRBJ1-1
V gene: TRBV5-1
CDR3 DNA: TGCGCCAGCAGTGGGAACGAGGGCACTGAAGCTTTCTTT
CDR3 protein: CASSGNEGTEAFF

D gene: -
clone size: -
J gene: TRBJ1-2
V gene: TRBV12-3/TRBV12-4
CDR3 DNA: TGTGCCACTACGGGGGGAAACTATGGCTACACCTTC
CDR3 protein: CATTGGNYGYTF

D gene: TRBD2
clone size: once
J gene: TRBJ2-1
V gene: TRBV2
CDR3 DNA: TGTGCCAGCAGTGAAGGGGGCTCGGGACTAGCGGGAGTCAATGAGCAGTTCTTC
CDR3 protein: CASSEGGSGLAGVNEQFF

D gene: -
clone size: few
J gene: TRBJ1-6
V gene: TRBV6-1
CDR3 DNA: TGTGCCAGCAGTGGCACACGGTTTGGGAGCTCCTATAATTCACCCCTCCACTTT
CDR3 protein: CASSGTRFGSSYNSPLHF

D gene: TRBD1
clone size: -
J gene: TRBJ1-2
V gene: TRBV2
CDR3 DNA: TGTGCCAGCAGTCAGCCCGGGACAGGGCCTTATGGCTACACCTTC
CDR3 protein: CASSQPGTGPYGYTF

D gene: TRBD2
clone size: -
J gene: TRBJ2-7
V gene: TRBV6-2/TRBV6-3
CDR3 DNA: TGTGCCAGCAGTTACCCCGGACTAGCGGGAGCTCTCTACGAGCAGTACTTC
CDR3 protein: CASSYPGLAGALYEQYF

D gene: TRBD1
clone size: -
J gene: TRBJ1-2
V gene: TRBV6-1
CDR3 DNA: TGTGCCAGCAGTTCCCCCGGGACAGACTATGGCTACACCTTC
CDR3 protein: CASSSPGTDYGYTF

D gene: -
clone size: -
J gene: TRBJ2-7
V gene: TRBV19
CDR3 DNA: TGTGCCAGTAGTACATTGACGGGATTCTCCTACGAGCAGTACTTC
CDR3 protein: CASSTLTGFSYEQYF

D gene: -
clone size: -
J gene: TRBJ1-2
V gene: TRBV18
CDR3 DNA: TGTGCCAGCTCACCGGGAGGGAGTAAGAACTATGGCTACACCTTC
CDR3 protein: CASSPGGSKNYGYTF

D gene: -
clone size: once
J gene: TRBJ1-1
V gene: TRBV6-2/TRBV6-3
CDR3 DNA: TGTGCCAGCAGTTATACAGGGAAGGGGACTGAAGCTTTCTTT
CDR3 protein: CASSYTGKGTEAFF

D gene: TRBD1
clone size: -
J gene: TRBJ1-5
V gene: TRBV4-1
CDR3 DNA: TGCGCCAGCAGCCAAGAGAGGGGGCGAAGCAATCAGCCCCAGCATTTT
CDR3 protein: CASSQERGRSNQPQHF

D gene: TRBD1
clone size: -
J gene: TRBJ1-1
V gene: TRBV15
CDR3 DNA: TGTGCCACCAGCAGGGACAGGGGCGGCACTGAAGCTTTCTTT
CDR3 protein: CATSRDRGGTEAFF

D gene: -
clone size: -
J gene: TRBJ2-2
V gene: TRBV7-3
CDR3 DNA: TGTGCCAGCAGCGCTATTAACACCGGGGAGCTGTTTTTT
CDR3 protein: CASSAINTGELFF

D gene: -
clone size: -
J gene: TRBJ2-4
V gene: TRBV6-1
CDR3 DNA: TGTGCCAGCAGTGACGGGGGGCGCGGAAACATTCAGTACTTC
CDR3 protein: CASSDGGRGNIQYF

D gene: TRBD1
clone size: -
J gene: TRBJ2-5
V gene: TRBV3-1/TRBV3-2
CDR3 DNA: TGTGCCAGCAGCTACCGGACAGGACAAGAGACCCAGTACTTC
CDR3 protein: CASSYRTGQETQYF

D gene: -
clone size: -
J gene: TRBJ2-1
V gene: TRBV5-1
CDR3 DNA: TGCGCCAGCAGCTTGAACAGGGCGATGGATGAGCAGTTCTTC
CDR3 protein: CASSLNRAMDEQFF

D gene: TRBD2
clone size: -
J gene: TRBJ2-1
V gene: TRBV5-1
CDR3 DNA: TGCGCCAGCTCCGCGGGACTAGCGGGGACCAGCTCCTACAATGAGCAGTTCTTC
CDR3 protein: CASSAGLAGTSSYNEQFF

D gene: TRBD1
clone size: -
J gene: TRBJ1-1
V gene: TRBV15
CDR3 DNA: TGTGCCACCAGCAGACAGGGGGCAGGCACTGAAGCTTTCTTT
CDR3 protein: CATSRQGAGTEAFF